Described below is a single T cell receptor (beta chain) sequence and its context. This clone's antigen is unknown. Nothing much larger sits one base from this clone, and base qualities are not available. In light of the paper, this sample's time point label describes: baseline, week 1 (first vaccination visit). What this sample's treatment or condition label stands for: pre-vaccination baseline after standard-of-care therapy. All donors had newly diagnosed IDH1-mutant astrocytomas of WHO grade 3 or 4 that showed loss of nuclear ATRX. The samples were drawn from NOA16, a multicentre, single-arm, open-label phase I trial in Germany that tested a mutant IDH1 peptide vaccine in humans for the first time. Visit V03 blood draws served as the baseline sample for immunogenicity testing. Genomic DNA for TCRB sequencing was extracted from EDTA blood using the DNeasy Blood and Tissue Kit. This entry comes from a study of a mutant IDH1 vaccine in newly diagnosed glioma (dated by TCRdb to the early 2020s). General notes on the study: Of the roughly 34 treated patients, around 62% were male and roughly 38% were female, and a mean age of roughly 37 years was recorded. For exploratory analyses, longitudinal TCRB deep sequencing was carried out in around 26 treated patients wherever samples were available. Six visits were used for peripheral blood collection: V03 (baseline), V05, V07, V10, V12 and V13. Before enrollment, patients had received standard therapy of radiotherapy alone, temozolomide alone, or radiochemotherapy with temozolomide; most received the combination. Overall results and qualifications from the work: According to the authors, sample limitations meant that analyses of patient blood samples could not be reproduced. Immune responses induced by the vaccine were seen in roughly 92% of patients across multiple MHC alleles. Availability determined which PBMC samples were chosen for TCRB deep sequencing. No apparent relationship was observed between pseudoprogression and alterations in the top peripheral T cell clonotypes detected by TCRB sequencing.

Measured from the cysteine to the phenylalanine, the CDR3 is 15 residues long. The CDR3 DNA has 45 bases and is translated from base 1. V loses 4 bases of germline sequence and J loses 8 bases, and the interval between the two ends is 20 bases. The germline V gene gives CDR1 as SGHDN and CDR2 as FVKESK. Libraries were constructed by the immunoSEQ multiplex PCR assay. Rearranged TCR beta chain sequences were amplified with the hsTCRB Kit following the manufacturer's protocol. TCRB libraries were sequenced on an Illumina MiSeq. The study's own analysis went as follows. The kit vendor's proprietary platform handled demultiplexing, trimming and gene mapping. TCRdb took this table from immuneACCESS and kept in-frame rearrangements with V and J called. Such tables lack part of the clones; where checked against another copy, unresolved V genes explain under half of the gap, and the rest is unexplained. Clonal size and the V and J genes are those of that table, whereas D and trimming came from the DNA. Here the sample has tens of thousands of clones; around 80% occur a single time. The ten biggest clones cover nearly 5.5% of the sample.

Here the sequenced sample was PBMCs, taken from a glioma patient treated with radiotherapy, temozolomide or both. The V and J segments used are TRBV14 and TRBJ1-2; the D segment could be TRBD1, given 5 matching bases. This clonotype originated in a man aged 40-49 years with glioma. Some clones in this sample may be carry-over from other donors' samples. CDR3 reads: CASSLMGLGQTGYTF. The nucleotides are TGTGCCAGCAGCCTTATGGGTTTAGGACAAACGGGCTACACCTTC. Full variable domain (CDR3 extended with the reference TRBV14 and TRBJ1-2 proteins): EAGVTQFPSHSVIEKGQTVTLRCDPISGHDNLYWYRRVMGKEIKFLLHFVKESKQDESGMPNNRFLAERTGGTYSTLKVQPAELEDSGVYFCASSLMGLGQTGYTFGSGTRLTVV.